The clone carrying this T cell receptor beta chain came up many times. Its target is unknown. The sample belongs to a study of T-cell reconstitution after alpha-beta-depleted transplantation in children. Findings and limits, study-wide: Approximately two months post-transplant, alpha-beta T cells reportedly originated from several hundred expanded graft clones. One year post-transplant, T-cell counts and diversity were largely derived from T cells produced anew.

During its preparation, the TCRbeta library received unique molecular identifiers. TCRdb redid the calling of the PCR reads with MiXCR, one entry per CDR3 protein. The table includes tens of thousands of distinct CDR3 sequences, nearly 9.5% detected once. Germline V gene sequence: CDR1 SGHTA, CDR2 FQGNSA. CDR3 length: 15 residues. V was pared by 1 base and J by 7 bases, with 14 bases between. The sample here was PBMCs, mostly from graft donor cells, taken 60 days after TCRalphabeta/CD19-depleted stem cell transplant. This chain uses TRBV7-2 with TRBJ2-1; D possibly corresponds to TRBD1 (6 bases). This clonotype originated in a male patient aged 2 to 9 who had a stem cell transplant for chronic granulomatous disease, so the T cells may come from the graft donor. The CDR3 sequence: CASSLGPQQGNEQFF. The CDR3 bases are TGTGCCAGCAGCTTAGGGCCCCAGCAGGGGAATGAGCAGTTCTTC.